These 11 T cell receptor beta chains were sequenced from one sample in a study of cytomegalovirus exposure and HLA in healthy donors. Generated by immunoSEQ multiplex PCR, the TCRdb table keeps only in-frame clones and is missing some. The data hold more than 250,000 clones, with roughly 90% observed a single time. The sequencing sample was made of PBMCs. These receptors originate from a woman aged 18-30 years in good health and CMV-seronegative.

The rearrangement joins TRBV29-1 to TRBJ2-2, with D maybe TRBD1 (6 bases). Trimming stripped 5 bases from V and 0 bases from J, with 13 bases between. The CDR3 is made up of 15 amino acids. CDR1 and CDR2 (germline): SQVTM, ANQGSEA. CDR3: CSVLGQSANTGELFF. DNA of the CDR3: TGCAGCGTTCTAGGACAGTCCGCGAACACCGGGGAGCTGTTTTTT.

In DNA, the CDR3 is TGTGCCAGCAGCTTAGCCGAGCCCTACGAGCAGTACTTC. Protein sequence: CASSLAEPYEQYF. The chain couples TRBV7-6 to TRBJ2-7; D not certain. Germline-derived CDR1 and CDR2 are SGHVS and FNYEAQ. Trimming left V 0 bases short and J 2 bases short, with 5 bases between. This CDR3 is built from 13 residues.

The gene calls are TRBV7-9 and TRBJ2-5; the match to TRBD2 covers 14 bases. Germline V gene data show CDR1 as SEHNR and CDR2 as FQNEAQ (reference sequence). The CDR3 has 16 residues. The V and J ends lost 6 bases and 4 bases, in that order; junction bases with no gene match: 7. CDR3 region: CASSWGLAGEVETQYF. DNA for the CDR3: TGTGCCAGCAGTTGGGGACTAGCGGGAGAGGTAGAGACCCAGTACTTC.

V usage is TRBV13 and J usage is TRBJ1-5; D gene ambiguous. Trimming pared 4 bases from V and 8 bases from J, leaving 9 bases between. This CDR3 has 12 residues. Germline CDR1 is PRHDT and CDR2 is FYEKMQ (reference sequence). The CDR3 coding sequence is TGTGCCAGCAGCTCGTCCGAGGAGCCCCAGCATTTT. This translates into CASSSSEEPQHF.

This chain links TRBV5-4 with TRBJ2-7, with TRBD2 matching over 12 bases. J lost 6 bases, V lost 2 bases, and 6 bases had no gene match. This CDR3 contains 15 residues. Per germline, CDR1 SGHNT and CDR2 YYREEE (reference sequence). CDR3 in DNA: TGTGCCAGCAGCTTACTAGCGGGAGGACCCCTCGAGCAGTACTTC. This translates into CASSLLAGGPLEQYF.

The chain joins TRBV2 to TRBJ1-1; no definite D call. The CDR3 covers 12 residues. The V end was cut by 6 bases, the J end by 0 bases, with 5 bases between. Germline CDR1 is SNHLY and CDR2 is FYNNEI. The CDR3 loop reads CASSVLNTEAFF. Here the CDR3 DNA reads TGTGCCAGCAGCGTTCTGAACACTGAAGCTTTCTTT.

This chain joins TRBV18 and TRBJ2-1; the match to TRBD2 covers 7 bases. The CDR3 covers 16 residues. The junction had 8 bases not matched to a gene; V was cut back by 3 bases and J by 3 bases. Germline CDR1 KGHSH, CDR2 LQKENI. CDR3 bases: TGTGCCAGCTCACCCCCTGGCGGGAGTGTCTACAATGAGCAGTTCTTC. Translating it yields CASSPPGGSVYNEQFF.

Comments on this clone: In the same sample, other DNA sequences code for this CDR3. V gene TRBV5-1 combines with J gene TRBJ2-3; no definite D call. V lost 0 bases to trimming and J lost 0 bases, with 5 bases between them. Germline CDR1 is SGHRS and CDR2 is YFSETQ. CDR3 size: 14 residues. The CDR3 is CASSLGTSTDTQYF. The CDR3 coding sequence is TGCGCCAGCAGCTTGGGAACTAGCACAGATACGCAGTATTTT.

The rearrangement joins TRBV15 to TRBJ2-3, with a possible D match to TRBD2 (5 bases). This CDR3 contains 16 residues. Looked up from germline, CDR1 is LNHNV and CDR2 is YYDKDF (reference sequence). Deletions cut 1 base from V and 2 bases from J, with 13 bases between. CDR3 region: CATSRAISASTDTQYF. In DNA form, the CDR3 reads TGTGCCACCAGCAGAGCTATTAGCGCGTCCACAGATACGCAGTATTTT.

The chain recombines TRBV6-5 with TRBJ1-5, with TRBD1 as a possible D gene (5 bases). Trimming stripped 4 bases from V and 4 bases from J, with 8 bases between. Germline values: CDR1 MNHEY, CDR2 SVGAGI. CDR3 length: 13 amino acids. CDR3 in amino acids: CASSWGRNQPQHF. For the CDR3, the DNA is TGTGCCAGCAGTTGGGGCAGGAATCAGCCCCAGCATTTT.

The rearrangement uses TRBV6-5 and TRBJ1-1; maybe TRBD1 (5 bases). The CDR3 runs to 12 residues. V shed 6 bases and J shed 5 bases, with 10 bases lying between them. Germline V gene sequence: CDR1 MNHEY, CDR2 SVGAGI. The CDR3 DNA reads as TGTGCCAGCAGGGGTGGGGCGACTGAAGCTTTCTTT. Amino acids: CASRGGATEAFF.